This T cell receptor beta chain was sequenced during a study of T cells in Graves' hyperthyroidism and ophthalmopathy. This clonotype was seen just once. RNA transcripts were the template for amplifying TCR beta CDR3 regions. Using the HTBI primer set, a first-round RT-PCR was run on the TCR CDR3. A single record per CDR3 protein comes from TCRdb applying MiXCR to the multiplex PCR reads. The sample consists of hundreds of thousands of distinct CDR3 sequences, 16% of them appearing once. The diagnostic basis comprised clinical symptoms, serum thyroxine and TRAb, thyroid ultrasound and orbital computed tomography. The trim removed 2 bases at V and 5 bases at J, leaving 11 bases unmatched. The CDR3 spans 17 residues.

The TCR comes from a woman in her thirties or forties with Graves' ophthalmopathy. This sequence joins TRBV12-3 or TRBV12-4 and TRBJ2-1; 8 bases align to TRBD2. What was sequenced was blood. CDR3 bases: TGTGCCAGCAGTTTAAGGGGACGGGGGGGACCAAACAATGAGCAGTTCTTC. Residues: CASSLRGRGGPNNEQFF.